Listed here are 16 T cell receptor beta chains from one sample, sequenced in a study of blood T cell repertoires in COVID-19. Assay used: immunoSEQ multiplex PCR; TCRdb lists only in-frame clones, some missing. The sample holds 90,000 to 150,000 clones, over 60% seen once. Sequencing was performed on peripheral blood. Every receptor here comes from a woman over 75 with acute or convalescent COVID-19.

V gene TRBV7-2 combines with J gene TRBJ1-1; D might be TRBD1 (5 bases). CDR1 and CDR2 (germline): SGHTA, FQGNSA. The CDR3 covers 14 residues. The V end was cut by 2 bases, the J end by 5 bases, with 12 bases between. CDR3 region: CASSLKRGETEAFF. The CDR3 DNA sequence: TGTGCCAGCAGCTTAAAACGGGGGGAAACTGAAGCTTTCTTT.

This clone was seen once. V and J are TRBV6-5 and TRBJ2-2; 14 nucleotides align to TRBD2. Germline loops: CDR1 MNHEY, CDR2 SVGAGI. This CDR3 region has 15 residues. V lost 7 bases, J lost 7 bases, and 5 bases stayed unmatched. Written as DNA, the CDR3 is TGTGCCAGCACGGGACTAGCGGGGGCTGACGGGGAGCTGTTTTTT. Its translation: CASTGLAGADGELFF.

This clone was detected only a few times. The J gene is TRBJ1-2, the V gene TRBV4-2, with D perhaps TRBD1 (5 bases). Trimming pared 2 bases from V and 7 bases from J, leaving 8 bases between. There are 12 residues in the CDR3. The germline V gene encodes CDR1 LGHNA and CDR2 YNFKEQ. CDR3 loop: CASSQPRVGYTF. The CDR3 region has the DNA TGTGCCAGCAGCCAACCCAGGGTTGGCTACACCTTC.

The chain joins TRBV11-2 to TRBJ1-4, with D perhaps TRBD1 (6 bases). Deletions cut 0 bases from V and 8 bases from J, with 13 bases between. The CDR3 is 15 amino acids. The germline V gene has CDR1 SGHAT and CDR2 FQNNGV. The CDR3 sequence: CASSLDRGVGEKLFF. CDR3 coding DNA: TGTGCCAGCAGCTTAGACAGGGGAGTGGGAGAAAAACTGTTTTTT. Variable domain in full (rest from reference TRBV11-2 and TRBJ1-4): EAGVAQSPRYKIIEKRQSVAFWCNPISGHATLYWYQQILGQGPKLLIQFQNNGVVDDSQLPKDRFSAERLKGVDSTLKIQPAKLEDSAVYLCASSLDRGVGEKLFFGSGTQLSVL.

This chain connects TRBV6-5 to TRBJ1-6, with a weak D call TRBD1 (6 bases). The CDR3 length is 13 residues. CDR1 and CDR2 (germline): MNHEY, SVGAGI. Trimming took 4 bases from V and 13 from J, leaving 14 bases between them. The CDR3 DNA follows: TGTGCCAGCAGTTTTCGACAGGCGCAGCCCCTCCACTTT. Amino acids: CASSFRQAQPLHF.

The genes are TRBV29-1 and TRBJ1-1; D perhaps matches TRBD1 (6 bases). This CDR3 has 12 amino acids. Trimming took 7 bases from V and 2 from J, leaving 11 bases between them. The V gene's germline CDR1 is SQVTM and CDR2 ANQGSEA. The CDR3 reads CSASQGNTEAFF. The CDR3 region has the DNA TGCAGCGCCTCACAGGGAAACACTGAAGCTTTCTTT.

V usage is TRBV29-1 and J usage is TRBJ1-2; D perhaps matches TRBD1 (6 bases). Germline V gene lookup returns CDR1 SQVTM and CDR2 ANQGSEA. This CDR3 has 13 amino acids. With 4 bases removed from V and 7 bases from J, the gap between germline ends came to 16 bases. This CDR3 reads CSVGFQNRAGYTF. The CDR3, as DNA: TGCAGCGTTGGGTTCCAAAACAGGGCTGGCTACACCTTC.

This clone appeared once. The CDR3 DNA sequence: TGTGCCAGCAGCCCCAGCGGGAGCGTCACCTACGAGCAGTACTTC. Translating gives CASSPSGSVTYEQYF. The chain recombines TRBV5-5 with TRBJ2-7; 8 bases agree with TRBD2. The CDR3 runs to 15 residues. V lost 4 bases to trimming and J lost 2 bases; unmatched junction nucleotides: 8. The germline gives CDR1 SGHKS, CDR2 YYEKEE (reference sequence).

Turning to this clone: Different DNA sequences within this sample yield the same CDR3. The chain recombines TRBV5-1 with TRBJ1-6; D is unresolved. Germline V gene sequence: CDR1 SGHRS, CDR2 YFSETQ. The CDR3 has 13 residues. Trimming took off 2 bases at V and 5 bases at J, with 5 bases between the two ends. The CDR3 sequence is CASSFGDNSPLHF. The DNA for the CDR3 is TGCGCCAGCAGCTTCGGAGATAATTCACCCCTCCACTTT.

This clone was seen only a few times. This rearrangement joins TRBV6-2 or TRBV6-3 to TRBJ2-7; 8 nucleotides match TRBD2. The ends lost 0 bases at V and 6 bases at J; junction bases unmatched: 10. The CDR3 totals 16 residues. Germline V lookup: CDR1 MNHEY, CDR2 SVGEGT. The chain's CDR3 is CASSYSGSGSPFEQYF. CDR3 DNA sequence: TGTGCCAGCAGTTACTCGGGAAGCGGGAGCCCGTTCGAGCAGTACTTC.

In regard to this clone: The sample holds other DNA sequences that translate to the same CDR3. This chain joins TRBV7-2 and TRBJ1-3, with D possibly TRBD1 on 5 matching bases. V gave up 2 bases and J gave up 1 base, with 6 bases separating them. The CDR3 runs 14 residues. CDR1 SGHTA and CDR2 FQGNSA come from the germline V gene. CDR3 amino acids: CASSLQGSGNTIYF. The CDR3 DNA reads TGTGCCAGCAGCTTACAGGGTTCTGGAAACACCATATATTTT.

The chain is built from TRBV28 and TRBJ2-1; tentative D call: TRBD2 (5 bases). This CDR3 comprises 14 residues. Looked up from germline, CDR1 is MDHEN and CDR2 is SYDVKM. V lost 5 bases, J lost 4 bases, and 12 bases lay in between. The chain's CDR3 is CASSTSPGYNEQFF. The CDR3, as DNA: TGTGCCAGCAGTACTAGTCCGGGGTACAATGAGCAGTTCTTC.

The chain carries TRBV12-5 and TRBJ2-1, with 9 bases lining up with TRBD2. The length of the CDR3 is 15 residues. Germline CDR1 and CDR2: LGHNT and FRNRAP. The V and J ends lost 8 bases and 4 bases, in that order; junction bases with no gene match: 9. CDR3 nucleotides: TGTGCTAGTCAAGAGAGCGGGAGGCCTTACAATGAGCAGTTCTTC. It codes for CASQESGRPYNEQFF. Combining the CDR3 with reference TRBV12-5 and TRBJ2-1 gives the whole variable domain DARVTQTPRHKVTEMGQEVTMRCQPILGHNTVFWYRQTMMQGLELLAYFRNRAPLDDSGMPKDRFSAEMPDATLATLKIQPSEPRDSAVYFCASQESGRPYNEQFFGPGTRLTVL.

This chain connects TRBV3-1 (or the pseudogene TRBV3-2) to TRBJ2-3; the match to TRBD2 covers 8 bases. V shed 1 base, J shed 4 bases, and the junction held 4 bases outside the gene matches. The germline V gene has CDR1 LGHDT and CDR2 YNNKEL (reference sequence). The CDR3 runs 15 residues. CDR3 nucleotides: TGTGCCAGCAGCCAAGCGGGGCGGGAGGCAGATACGCAGTATTTT. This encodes CASSQAGREADTQYF.

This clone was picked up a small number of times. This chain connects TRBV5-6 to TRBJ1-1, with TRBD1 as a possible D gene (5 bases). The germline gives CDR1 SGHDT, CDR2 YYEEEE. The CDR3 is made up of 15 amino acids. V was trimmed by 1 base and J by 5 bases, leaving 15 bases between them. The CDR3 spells CASSLYKGYDTEAFF. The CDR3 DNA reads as TGTGCCAGCAGCTTGTATAAGGGGTACGATACTGAAGCTTTCTTT.

The CDR3 here is CSVEPQGDEQFF. The CDR3 DNA reads TGCAGCGTTGAACCCCAGGGTGATGAGCAGTTCTTC. The chain recombines TRBV29-1 with TRBJ2-1, with a weak D call TRBD1 (5 bases). Germline CDR1 SQVTM, CDR2 ANQGSEA. Trimming removed 2 bases from V and 8 bases from J, with 10 bases in between. The CDR3 is 12 residues long.